This note documents a single TCR beta chain sequence. This record comes from a study of T cell changes during pregnancy in multiple sclerosis. The assay was immunoSEQ multiplex PCR, and TCRdb's table has in-frame clones only and misses some. The table shows approximately 96,000 clones, with about 90% occurring only once. Per germline, CDR1 MNHEY and CDR2 SVGAGI. This CDR3 has 11 residues. The V end was cut by 5 bases, the J end by 6 bases, with 5 bases between. The J gene is TRBJ2-1, the V gene TRBV6-5; tentative D call: TRBD1 (5 bases). The receptor was derived from a female donor in good health, enrolled as a control in a pregnancy study. Sequencing used peripheral blood, obtained after pregnancy. The CDR3 DNA sequence: TGTGCCAGCAGTACAGGCAATGAGCAGTTCTTC. Translating it yields CASSTGNEQFF.